This T cell receptor (beta chain) was found in a study of cytomegalovirus exposure and HLA in healthy donors. Points from the study as a whole: Confirmation in vitro established that a few CMV-associated chains were specific for CMV antigens. Later genetic work tied a missense DCLRE1C variant to beta-chain V and J trimming. It was only CMV serostatus that was available as immune exposure information.

PCR employed 60 Vbeta and 13 Jbeta primers. Profiled with immunoSEQ multiplex PCR; TCRdb holds only in-frame clones, not every one. The sample shows roughly 150,000 clones, over 70% of them seen only once. On this clone itself: As yet, its antigen is unknown.

Germline CDR1 SQVTM, CDR2 ANQGSEA. V dropped 1 base and J dropped 0 bases, with 12 bases sitting between them. The CDR3 contains 15 residues. The J gene is TRBJ1-2, the V gene TRBV29-1; tentatively, D is TRBD1 (6 bases). Sequences were obtained from PBMCs. The sequence derives from a woman aged 45-65 years in good health and CMV-seropositive. The chain's CDR3 is CSVEGQGLANYGYTF. The DNA for the CDR3 is TGCAGCGTTGAAGGGCAGGGGTTAGCTAACTATGGCTACACCTTC.